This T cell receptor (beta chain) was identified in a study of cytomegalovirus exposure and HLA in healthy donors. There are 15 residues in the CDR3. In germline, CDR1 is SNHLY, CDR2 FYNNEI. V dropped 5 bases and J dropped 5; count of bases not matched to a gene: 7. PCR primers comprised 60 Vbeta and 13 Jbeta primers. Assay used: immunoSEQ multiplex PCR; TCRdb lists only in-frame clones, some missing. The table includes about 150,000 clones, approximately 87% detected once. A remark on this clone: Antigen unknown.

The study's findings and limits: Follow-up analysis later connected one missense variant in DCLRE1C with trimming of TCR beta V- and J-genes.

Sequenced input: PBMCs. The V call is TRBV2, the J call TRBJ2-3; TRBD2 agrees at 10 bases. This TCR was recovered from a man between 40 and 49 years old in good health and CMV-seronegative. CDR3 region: CASSLVERGGDTQYF. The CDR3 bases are TGTGCCAGCAGTCTTGTGGAGCGGGGGGGAGATACGCAGTATTTT.